Listed here are 21 T cell receptor beta chains from one sample, sequenced in a study of long-term antiretroviral therapy in people with HIV. They ran version v3.0 of the immunoSEQ assay at survey level. Sequenced by immunoSEQ multiplex PCR; TCRdb stores in-frame clones only, minus some. The sample consists of about 25,000 clones, just over 85% of them appearing once. The specimen comprised unsorted PBMCs, sampled around 4.5 years after starting antiretroviral therapy. The source of these receptors is a man younger than 45 with HIV.

This chain links TRBV6-1 with TRBJ1-5; D is undetermined. Germline CDR1 reads MNHNS; CDR2 reads SASEGT. Trimming shortened V by 2 bases and J by 9 bases, and 11 bases separated the two germline ends. CDR3 size: 13 residues. The chain's CDR3 is CASSETGIRPQHF. CDR3 sequence (DNA): TGTGCCAGCAGTGAAACCGGCATCAGGCCCCAGCATTTT.

V and J are TRBV4-3 and TRBJ1-3, with unresolved D. The CDR3 totals 15 residues. Germline V lookup: CDR1 LGHNA, CDR2 YSLEER. V lost 0 bases, J lost 0 bases, and 6 bases lay in between. The CDR3 reads CASSQDSPSGNTIYF. The CDR3 coding sequence is TGCGCCAGCAGCCAAGACAGCCCCTCTGGAAACACCATATATTTT.

The chain combines TRBV2 with TRBJ2-5, with 11 bases that match TRBD2. The junction had 6 bases not matched to a gene; V was cut back by 5 bases and J by 1 base. CDR1 is SNHLY, CDR2 FYNNEI, per germline. CDR3 length equals 16 residues. The CDR3 loop reads CASSPWTSGPQETQYF. The CDR3 coding sequence is TGTGCCAGCAGTCCGTGGACTAGCGGGCCCCAAGAGACCCAGTACTTC.

This sequence joins TRBV4-1 and TRBJ2-2; the D gene could be TRBD1 or TRBD2 (6 bases each). Trimming took 0 bases from V and 2 from J, leaving 13 bases between them. Germline CDR1 reads MGHRA; CDR2 reads YSYEKL. CDR3 length: 17 residues. The CDR3 nucleotides read TGCGCCAGCAGCCAAGAAGCGACGGGGGCCAACACCGGGGAGCTGTTTTTT. This encodes CASSQEATGANTGELFF.

This chain uses TRBV6-5 with TRBJ1-1, with D perhaps matching TRBD1 (6 bases). From germline, CDR1 is MNHEY and CDR2 SVGAGI. The V and J ends lost 8 bases and 1 base respectively, with 11 bases between them. There are 13 residues in the CDR3. The CDR3 DNA follows: TGTGCCAGCTCGGGACATTCGAACACTGAAGCTTTCTTT. Translation: CASSGHSNTEAFF.

The chain combines TRBV18 with TRBJ2-7; D unclear. Trimming removed 0 bases from V and 5 bases from J, with 5 bases in between. CDR3 size: 12 residues. Germline V gives CDR1 KGHSH, CDR2 LQKENI. The chain's CDR3 is CASSPPTDEQYF. The CDR3 region has the DNA TGTGCCAGCTCACCACCGACGGACGAGCAGTACTTC.

V and J are TRBV2 and TRBJ1-2; TRBD1 is a possible D gene (5 bases). This CDR3 comprises 16 residues. From germline, CDR1 is SNHLY and CDR2 FYNNEI. V gave up 4 bases and J gave up 3 bases, with 18 bases separating them. This CDR3 is CASSGGSRDPYYGYTF. CDR3 DNA: TGTGCCAGCAGTGGGGGGTCCAGGGATCCATACTATGGCTACACCTTC.

The chain combines TRBV4-1 with TRBJ2-7; D remains ambiguous. The CDR3 totals 12 residues. The V gene lost 0 bases and the J gene lost 8 bases, with 8 bases spanning the gap. Germline CDR1 and CDR2: MGHRA and YSYEKL. The chain's CDR3 is CASSQDGSKQYF. The CDR3 bases are TGCGCCAGCAGCCAAGATGGGTCAAAGCAGTACTTC.

The V gene is TRBV9, the J gene TRBJ2-3; D is uncertain. Germline loops: CDR1 SGDLS, CDR2 YYNGEE. The V end was cut by 3 bases, the J end by 5 bases, with 16 bases between. The CDR3 loop spans 15 amino acids. This CDR3 reads CASSAGPLVGDTQYF. CDR3 nucleotide sequence: TGTGCCAGCAGCGCCGGGCCGCTTGTGGGAGATACGCAGTATTTT.

The chain is built from TRBV11-2 and TRBJ2-5, with TRBD2 as a possible D gene (6 bases). V was shortened by 1 base and J by 2 bases, with 11 bases between the two germline ends. Germline V gene sequence: CDR1 SGHAT, CDR2 FQNNGV. CDR3 length equals 15 residues. The CDR3 region has the DNA TGTGCCAGCAGCTTAGCATCCGGACTACAAGAGACCCAGTACTTC. As protein: CASSLASGLQETQYF.

CDR3 sequence (DNA): TGTGCCAGCAAGCGAGGTCCGCCCCGGAGGACCACAGATACGCAGTATTTT. This sequence encodes CASKRGPPRRTTDTQYF. V gene TRBV2 combines with J gene TRBJ2-3, with TRBD2 as a possible D gene (5 bases). The germline CDR1 and CDR2 sequences are SNHLY and FYNNEI. V lost 7 bases and J lost 2, with 22 bases in between. The CDR3 loop spans 17 amino acids.

The chain couples TRBV7-6 to TRBJ2-1, with a weak D call TRBD2 (5 bases). The CDR3 spans 14 residues. Trimming removed 7 bases from V and 0 bases from J, with 10 bases in between. CDR1 is SGHVS, CDR2 FNYEAQ, per germline. The DNA of the CDR3 is TGTGCCAGCACCCTGGCGGGCTCCTACAATGAGCAGTTCTTC. Translated: CASTLAGSYNEQFF.

The rearrangement joins TRBV30 to TRBJ1-3; unclear D gene. This CDR3 has 16 amino acids. The V end lost 2 bases, the J end lost 2 bases, and 16 bases lay between the germline ends. Germline CDR1 reads GTSNPN; CDR2 reads SVGIG (reference sequence). This CDR3 reads CAWSPTARITGNTIYF. The CDR3 DNA reads as TGTGCCTGGAGTCCAACAGCCCGAATAACTGGAAACACCATATATTTT.

The sample holds one count of this clone. The CDR3 loop is CASRRAGNNEQFF. The CDR3 nucleotides read TGTGCCAGTAGGCGAGCGGGGAACAATGAGCAGTTCTTC. The genes are TRBV19 and TRBJ2-1; 7 nucleotides agree with TRBD2. Germline CDR1 reads LNHDA; CDR2 reads SQIVND (reference sequence). This CDR3 has 13 residues. With 6 bases clipped from V and 5 bases from J, the junction kept 4 bases outside the gene matches.

J is TRBJ2-3 and V is TRBV6-5, with 13 positions matching TRBD2. J lost 5 bases, V lost 6 bases, and 5 bases had no gene match. The CDR3 extends over 15 amino acids. Germline CDR1 is MNHEY and CDR2 is SVGAGI. For the CDR3, the DNA is TGTGCCAGCAGGTCACTAGCGGGAGGGCTAGATACGCAGTATTTT. It codes for CASRSLAGGLDTQYF.

This clone was found once. The V call is TRBV7-2, the J call TRBJ1-2; maybe TRBD1 (5 bases). Germline loops: CDR1 SGHTA, CDR2 FQGNSA. This CDR3 has 15 residues. V shed 4 bases and J shed 5 bases, with 17 bases lying between them. The CDR3 bases are TGTGCCAGCAGCTATAGTAGGGACGGATTATATGGCTACACCTTC. Its protein product is CASSYSRDGLYGYTF.

A single count supports this clone. The CDR3 region has the DNA TGCAGCGTTGTCCTCCTGGGGACTAAGGCCGTCGCCGGGGAGCTGTTTTTT. The encoded protein is CSVVLLGTKAVAGELFF. The gene calls are TRBV29-1 and TRBJ2-2; 7 bases line up with TRBD2. The V and J ends lost 4 bases and 6 bases, in that order; junction bases with no gene match: 17. The CDR3 sequence is 17 residues long. CDR1 and CDR2 from the germline V gene are SQVTM and ANQGSEA.

On this clone itself: The junction departs from the called germline gene at one end, perhaps through a read error. The rearrangement joins TRBV6-1 to TRBJ1-2; D is possibly TRBD1 (5 bases). The CDR3 is 14 amino acids. Germline V gives CDR1 MNHNS, CDR2 SASEGT. In nucleotides, the CDR3 is TGTGCCAGCAGTGAACCGGGACGGCAGATGCGTGGTAGCTTC. Amino acid sequence: CASSEPGRQMRGSF.

This clone has only a few counts. This chain uses TRBV4-1 with TRBJ1-3; a possible D gene is TRBD1 (5 bases). The CDR3 totals 14 residues. Germline CDR1 is MGHRA and CDR2 is YSYEKL. The ends were cut back, 7 bases at V and 2 bases at J, with 12 bases in the middle. The CDR3 DNA is TGCGCCAGCACCACTTTGGGGGCTGGAAACACCATATATTTT. It specifies CASTTLGAGNTIYF.

The chain couples TRBV5-1 to TRBJ2-5; D is undetermined. V was trimmed by 0 bases and J by 1 base, leaving 13 bases between them. The germline V gene has CDR1 SGHRS and CDR2 YFSETQ. This CDR3 is built from 16 residues. This CDR3 is CASSLGGVGSQETQYF. The CDR3 DNA reads TGCGCCAGCAGCTTGGGCGGCGTCGGGTCCCAAGAGACCCAGTACTTC.

The chain employs TRBV7-8 and TRBJ2-3; TRBD2 might be the D (6 bases). This CDR3 contains 14 residues. V lost 3 bases and J 6 bases, leaving 13 bases between the germline ends. Germline V CDR1 and CDR2: SGHVS, FQNEAQ. The CDR3 spells CASSFRTTRDTQYF. CDR3 nucleotides: TGTGCCAGCAGCTTCCGCACGACTAGGGATACGCAGTATTTT.